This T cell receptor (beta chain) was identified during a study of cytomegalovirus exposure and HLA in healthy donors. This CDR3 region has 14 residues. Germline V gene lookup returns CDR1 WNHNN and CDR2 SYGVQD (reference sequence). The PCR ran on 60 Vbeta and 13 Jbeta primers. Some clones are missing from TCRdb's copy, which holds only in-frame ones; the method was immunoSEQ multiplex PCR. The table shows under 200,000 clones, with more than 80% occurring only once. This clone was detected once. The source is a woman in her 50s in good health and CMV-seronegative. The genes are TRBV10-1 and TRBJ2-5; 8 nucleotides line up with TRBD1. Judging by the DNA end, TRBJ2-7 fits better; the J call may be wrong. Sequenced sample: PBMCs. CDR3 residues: CASPRTGIKDEQYF. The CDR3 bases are TGCGCCAGCCCCCGGACAGGGATAAAGGACGAGCAGTACTTC.